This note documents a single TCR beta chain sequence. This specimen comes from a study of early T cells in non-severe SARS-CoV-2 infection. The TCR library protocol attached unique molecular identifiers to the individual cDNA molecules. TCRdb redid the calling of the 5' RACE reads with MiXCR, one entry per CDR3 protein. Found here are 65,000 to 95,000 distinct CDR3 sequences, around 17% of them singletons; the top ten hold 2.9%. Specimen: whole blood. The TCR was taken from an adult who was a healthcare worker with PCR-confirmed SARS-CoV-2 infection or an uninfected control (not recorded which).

Here the CDR3 DNA reads TGTGCCACGAGGGTCTGGGGTGGCAATCAGCCCCAGCATTTT. Translation gives CATRVWGGNQPQHF. V usage is TRBV6-2 or TRBV6-3 and J usage is TRBJ1-5; D is undetermined. In germline, CDR1 is MNHEY, CDR2 SVGEGT. The V gene lost 10 bases and the J gene lost 2 bases, with 15 bases spanning the gap. The CDR3 runs to 14 residues.